These 16 T cell receptor beta chains share one sample of origin, sequenced in a study of blood T cell repertoires in COVID-19. Libraries were prepared by immunoSEQ multiplex PCR; TCRdb keeps only in-frame clonotypes and omits some of them. Of about 220,000 clones in the sample, 80% to 90% were seen once. Sequences were obtained from peripheral blood. Receptors were obtained from a man aged 45 to 65 who had recovered from COVID-19.

This clone was detected only once. The chain links TRBV19 to TRBJ2-1; 8 bases agree with TRBD2. Germline V gene data show CDR1 as LNHDA and CDR2 as SQIVND (reference sequence). The V segment lost 5 bases and the J segment 3 bases; nucleotides outside the gene matches: 12. This CDR3 is built from 17 residues. CDR3 sequence (DNA): TGTGCCAGTAGTTTCCGCCCCACTAGCGGAAGCTACAATGAGCAGTTCTTC. Protein: CASSFRPTSGSYNEQFF.

This clone was observed once. The V gene is TRBV10-1, the J gene TRBJ2-2; D possibly corresponds to TRBD2 (5 bases). Germline lookup yields CDR1 WNHNN and CDR2 SYGVQD (reference sequence). The V gene lost 4 bases and the J gene lost 6 bases, with 15 bases spanning the gap. The CDR3 extends over 15 amino acids. The CDR3 loop is CASSATRLRAGELFF. In DNA form, the CDR3 reads TGCGCCAGCAGTGCCACGAGACTACGGGCCGGGGAGCTGTTTTTT.

This clone appeared a few times. The V call is TRBV15, the J call TRBJ1-6, with 12 bases identical to TRBD1. Germline CDR1 reads LNHNV; CDR2 reads YYDKDF (reference sequence). The CDR3 loop spans 17 amino acids. Losses at the gene ends were 9 bases for V and 7 bases for J; bases not matched to a gene: 13. The CDR3 loop reads CATDLSGTGGRNSPLHF. CDR3 coding DNA: TGTGCCACTGACCTATCCGGGACAGGGGGCAGGAATTCACCCCTCCACTTT. Complete variable domain (other parts from reference TRBV15 and TRBJ1-6): DAMVIQNPRYQVTQFGKPVTLSCSQTLNHNVMYWYQQKSSQAPKLLFHYYDKDFNNEADTPDNFQSRRPNTSFCFLDIRSPGLGDTAMYLCATDLSGTGGRNSPLHFGNGTRLTVT.

J is TRBJ1-2 and V is TRBV28; a possible D gene is TRBD1 (6 bases). The CDR3 length is 14 residues. Per germline, CDR1 MDHEN and CDR2 SYDVKM. V dropped 3 bases and J dropped 5 bases, with 13 bases sitting between them. In DNA, the CDR3 is TGTGCCAGCAGTTTTCCGGGGGGCTTATATGGCTACACCTTC. Translating it yields CASSFPGGLYGYTF.

V usage is TRBV28 and J usage is TRBJ1-5, with D unresolved. With 2 bases removed from V and 7 bases from J, the gap between germline ends came to 15 bases. CDR1 is MDHEN, CDR2 SYDVKM, per germline. The CDR3 is 15 amino acids. In nucleotides, the CDR3 is TGTGCCAGCAGTTTAATGGTTGGAGCGGGCCAGCCCCAGCATTTT. It yields the protein CASSLMVGAGQPQHF.

The genes are TRBV7-8 and TRBJ1-4; unclear D gene. The CDR3 has 13 amino acids. Germline V gene data show CDR1 as SGHVS and CDR2 as FQNEAQ. The V gene lost 5 bases and the J gene lost 7 bases, with 11 bases spanning the gap. CDR3 coding DNA: TGTGCCAGCAGCACGGGTTTAGGTGAAAAACTGTTTTTT. Translated, it gives CASSTGLGEKLFF.

This clone was found a few times. The rearrangement uses TRBV3-1 (or the pseudogene TRBV3-2) and TRBJ1-2; no definite D call. The CDR3 contains 17 residues. V lost 5 bases and J 4 bases, leaving 23 bases between the germline ends. The V gene's germline CDR1 is LGHDT and CDR2 YNNKEL (reference sequence). The CDR3 protein is CASSSRAGELSGYGYTF. The DNA of the CDR3 is TGTGCCAGCAGCTCCCGGGCGGGAGAGTTGTCTGGCTATGGCTACACCTTC.

J is TRBJ2-7 and V is TRBV28; TRBD2 matches at 7 bases. Trimming cost V 3 bases and J 0 bases; bases outside gene matches: 5. The CDR3 length is 15 residues. Germline V gives CDR1 MDHEN, CDR2 SYDVKM. CDR3 protein: CASSLSSGSSYEQYF. The CDR3 region has the DNA TGTGCCAGCAGTTTGAGTAGCGGGTCCTCCTACGAGCAGTACTTC.

The chain couples TRBV18 to TRBJ2-7; 11 nucleotides align to TRBD2. Germline V gene sequence: CDR1 KGHSH, CDR2 LQKENI. J gave up 6 bases and V 4 bases, and 8 bases lay outside the gene matches. There are 15 residues in the CDR3. CDR3 coding DNA: TGTGCCAGCTCACTTACTAGCGGGGGCGTCTCCGAGCAGTACTTC. Amino acid sequence: CASSLTSGGVSEQYF.

This sequence joins TRBV19 and TRBJ1-3; D ambiguous. The CDR3 loop spans 18 amino acids. V dropped 5 bases and J dropped 4 bases, with 24 bases sitting between them. Germline V gene lookup returns CDR1 LNHDA and CDR2 SQIVND (reference sequence). CDR3 loop: CASSPTATGPSFGNTIYF. CDR3 coding DNA: TGTGCCAGTAGTCCTACAGCAACTGGGCCCTCGTTCGGAAACACCATATATTTT.

The rearrangement joins TRBV7-2 to TRBJ2-7; 8 bases match TRBD1. Germline V gives CDR1 SGHTA, CDR2 FQGNSA. This CDR3 is 14 amino acids long. The junction had 4 bases not matched to a gene; V was cut back by 6 bases and J by 0 bases. The CDR3 sequence is CASRNRGSSYEQYF. DNA of the CDR3: TGTGCCAGCAGAAACAGGGGGAGCTCCTACGAGCAGTACTTC.

V and J are TRBV4-2 and TRBJ2-5, with D unresolved. V was pared by 0 bases and J by 5 bases, with 10 bases between. The CDR3 consists of 14 residues. CDR1 and CDR2 (germline): LGHNA, YNFKEQ. The CDR3, as DNA: TGTGCCAGCAGCCAAGAAACAGTTATGGAGACCCAGTACTTC. The encoded protein is CASSQETVMETQYF.

This clone was seen just once. The chain links TRBV30 to TRBJ2-1, with 13 positions matching TRBD2. This CDR3 spans 17 amino acids. V was pared by 2 bases and J by 4 bases, with 8 bases of the junction left unmatched. Germline V CDR1 and CDR2: GTSNPN, SVGIG (reference sequence). CDR3: CAWSTGLAGTTYNEQFF. In DNA form, the CDR3 reads TGTGCCTGGAGTACGGGACTAGCGGGAACTACATACAATGAGCAGTTCTTC.

In its sample, this clone was seen many times. V is TRBV5-1 and J is TRBJ1-1; 11 bases line up with TRBD1. Per the germline V gene, CDR1 is SGHRS and CDR2 is YFSETQ. The CDR3 consists of 15 residues. Trimming at V came to 5 bases and at J to 4 bases, leaving 7 bases not matched to a gene. The chain's CDR3 is CASRLDRGRGTEAFF. CDR3 nucleotide sequence: TGCGCCAGCAGGCTGGACAGGGGGCGCGGCACTGAAGCTTTCTTT.

The chain links TRBV27 to TRBJ2-3; the D gene is possibly TRBD2 (6 bases). V lost 8 bases and J lost 0, with 15 bases in between. This CDR3 is 15 amino acids long. The V gene's germline CDR1 is MNHEY and CDR2 SMNVEV (reference sequence). Here the CDR3 DNA reads TGTGCCAGCTGCGAACTAGCCCTCAGCACAGATACGCAGTATTTT. This encodes CASCELALSTDTQYF.

This chain uses TRBV21-1 with TRBJ2-2; the D call TRBD1 from the table was never checked on the DNA. TRBV21-1 is flagged as a pseudogene. The CDR3 sequence is 19 residues long. The CDR3 DNA follows: TGTGCCAGCAGCTCCCTCCGGGGACAAATGTTCGCGAACACCGGGGAGCTGTTTTTT. This gives the protein CASSSLRGQMFANTGELFF.